This T cell receptor (beta chain) was captured in a study of tumor and adjacent non-tumor tissue in lung cancer (dated by TCRdb to the late 2010s). About the full investigation: Of the cohort, eleven to twelve patients had adenocarcinoma, 2 had squamous cell carcinoma and 1 had small cell lung cancer. Using bulk TCRbeta repertoires from under 17 lung cancer patients, the study set lung tumor tissue side by side with matched distant non-tumor lung tissue. Sequencing generated a total of around 120 million productive TCRbeta reads, averaging approximately 4 million reads per sample. The approximately 15 patients were aged about 30 to 76 years, included about 10 men and 5 women, and had TNM stage I to III disease. Over 25 paired specimens, one tumor and one normal lung sample per patient, were profiled by TCRbeta CDR3 sequencing. The investigation overall reported the following: Because peripheral blood was not sequenced, blood TCRbeta repertoires in the lung cancer patients of the study were not examined. With only around 15 patients in the cohort, the authors noted that larger samples and more detailed clinical data are needed. The top 100 clones accounted for a significantly larger cumulative portion of the repertoire in normal lung than in tumor tissue. Neither the sequencing platform nor unique molecular identifiers are mentioned in the methods. TCR diversity was significantly higher in younger patients, and greater tumor TCR diversity was associated with shorter overall survival and shorter disease-free survival. Tumor tissue showed significantly greater TCR diversity (inverse Simpson) than normal lung tissue (about 400 vs 180, P = 0.0075, Mann-Whitney U test).

Library preparation was by multiplex PCR. TCRdb records Illumina HiSeq 2500 as the sequencer. Following protocols modified from ARM-PCR, the researchers constructed TCRbeta libraries through three rounds of nested PCR with primers (Table S4). Before sequencing, PCR products of 200-500 bp were excised from the gel and purified with the QIAquick gel extraction kit. Concerning the study's data processing: Trimmomatic was used to clean the reads, FLASH was used to merge the reads into complete CDR3 sequences, and MiTCR was used to assign the reads to V(D)J germline segments. VDJtools was used to compute clonal diversity as the inverse Simpson's index. In-frame sequences without a premature stop codon were defined as productive reads. The public reads were reanalyzed by TCRdb: fastp trimming at Q25, MiXCR alignment, in-frame beta chains only. Every CDR3 protein is listed once, alongside the most common genes and DNA of its rows. The V and J calls, along with clone size, are taken from TCRdb and not from the paper's own processing. Counted in this sample were some 80,000 distinct CDR3 sequences; roughly 80% of them appeared once. Jointly, the top ten make up about 54% of the sample.

Comments on this clonotype: The specificity of this receptor is unknown. The CDR3 carries no conserved terminal phenylalanine or tryptophan, so it likely arises from a read error.

RNA was extracted from bulk unsorted tissue and checked for quality with a NanoDrop ND-1000 and an Agilent 2100. Normal lung samples were distant non-tumor tissue taken more than 3 cm from the tumor edge. All donors had newly diagnosed lung cancer, had not received prior chemotherapy, and were admitted for thoracic surgery in China between August and November 2014. The study excluded patients who had received radiotherapy or chemotherapy before or who had another cancer at the same time. Pieces of surgical tissue measuring about 1-2.1 cm3 were kept in RNAlater solution and stored at -80 degrees C until use. The clonotype originates from a man aged 60-69 years with non-small cell lung cancer. Sequencing used distant non-tumor lung tissue.

The DNA reads TGCAGCGTTAGGGTTGGTATTGCGGTAGAGCAGTACTAC. It specifies CSVRVGIAVEQYY. This sequence uses TRBV29-1 and TRBJ2-7, with no confident D gene call. The germline V gene gives CDR1 as SQVTM and CDR2 as ANQGSEA. Inclusive of both ends, the CDR3 amounts to 13 amino acids. Just the 39-base CDR3 DNA is kept, in frame starting at base 1. Trimming takes 5 bases from V and 7 bases from J, and the germline ends sit 18 bases apart.